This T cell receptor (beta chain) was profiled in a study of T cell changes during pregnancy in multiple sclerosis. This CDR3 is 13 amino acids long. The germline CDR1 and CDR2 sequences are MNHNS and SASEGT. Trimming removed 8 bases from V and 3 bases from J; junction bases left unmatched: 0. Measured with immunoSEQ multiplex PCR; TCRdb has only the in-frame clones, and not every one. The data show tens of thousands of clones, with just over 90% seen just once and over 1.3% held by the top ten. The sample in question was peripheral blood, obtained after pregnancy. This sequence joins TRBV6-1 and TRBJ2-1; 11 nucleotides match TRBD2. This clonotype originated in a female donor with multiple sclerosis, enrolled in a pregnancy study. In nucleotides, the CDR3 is TGTGCCAGCCTAGCGGGAGGCTACAATGAGCAGTTCTTC. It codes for CASLAGGYNEQFF.